The source of this TCR beta chain is a study of identical twins. Germline V gene lookup returns CDR1 SGHVS and CDR2 FQNEAQ. The CDR3 has 17 residues. Trimming took off 0 bases at V and 0 bases at J, with 13 bases between the two ends. It was template switching that added a universal primer site, and there were unique molecular identifiers on the cDNA. TCRdb re-analysed the 5' RACE reads in MiXCR, keeping a single row per CDR3 protein. This table holds fewer than 650,000 distinct CDR3 sequences, roughly 7.1% found once. The sample was also linked to a second study, of yellow fever vaccine responses in identical twins.

The rearrangement uses TRBV7-8 and TRBJ2-3; unclear D gene. This clonotype originated in a woman between 18 and 29 years old in good health. Sequences were obtained from PBMCs. This CDR3 reads CASSLASAGPSTDTQYF. The CDR3 nucleotides are TGTGCCAGCAGCTTAGCGTCGGCAGGCCCTAGCACAGATACGCAGTATTTT. The whole variable domain, filled in from reference TRBV7-8 and TRBJ2-3, reads GAGVSQSPRYKVAKRGQDVALRCDPISGHVSLFWYQQALGQGPEFLTYFQNEAQLDKSGLPSDRFFAERPEGSVSTLKIQRTQQEDSAVYLCASSLASAGPSTDTQYFGPGTRLTVL.